Sequencing of this T cell receptor (beta chain) was carried out in a study of blood T cell repertoires in COVID-19. Background on the study: Sites in the United States, Italy and Spain provided acute and convalescent COVID-19 samples.

The method was immunoSEQ multiplex PCR; TCRdb's version includes in-frame clones alone and lacks a portion of them. The sample consists of around 370,000 clones, roughly 89% of them appearing once. With 6 bases removed from V and 4 bases from J, the gap between germline ends came to 19 bases. Looked up from germline, CDR1 is MNHEY and CDR2 is SMNVEV (reference sequence). The CDR3 totals 15 residues. The sequence was collected from a young man with active or convalescent COVID-19. The chain is built from TRBV27 and TRBJ2-7; D possibly corresponds to TRBD2 (5 bases). The sample consisted of peripheral blood. Here the CDR3 reads CASRPGGGPYYEQYF. The CDR3 nucleotides read TGTGCCAGCAGACCCGGCGGAGGCCCCTATTACGAGCAGTACTTC.